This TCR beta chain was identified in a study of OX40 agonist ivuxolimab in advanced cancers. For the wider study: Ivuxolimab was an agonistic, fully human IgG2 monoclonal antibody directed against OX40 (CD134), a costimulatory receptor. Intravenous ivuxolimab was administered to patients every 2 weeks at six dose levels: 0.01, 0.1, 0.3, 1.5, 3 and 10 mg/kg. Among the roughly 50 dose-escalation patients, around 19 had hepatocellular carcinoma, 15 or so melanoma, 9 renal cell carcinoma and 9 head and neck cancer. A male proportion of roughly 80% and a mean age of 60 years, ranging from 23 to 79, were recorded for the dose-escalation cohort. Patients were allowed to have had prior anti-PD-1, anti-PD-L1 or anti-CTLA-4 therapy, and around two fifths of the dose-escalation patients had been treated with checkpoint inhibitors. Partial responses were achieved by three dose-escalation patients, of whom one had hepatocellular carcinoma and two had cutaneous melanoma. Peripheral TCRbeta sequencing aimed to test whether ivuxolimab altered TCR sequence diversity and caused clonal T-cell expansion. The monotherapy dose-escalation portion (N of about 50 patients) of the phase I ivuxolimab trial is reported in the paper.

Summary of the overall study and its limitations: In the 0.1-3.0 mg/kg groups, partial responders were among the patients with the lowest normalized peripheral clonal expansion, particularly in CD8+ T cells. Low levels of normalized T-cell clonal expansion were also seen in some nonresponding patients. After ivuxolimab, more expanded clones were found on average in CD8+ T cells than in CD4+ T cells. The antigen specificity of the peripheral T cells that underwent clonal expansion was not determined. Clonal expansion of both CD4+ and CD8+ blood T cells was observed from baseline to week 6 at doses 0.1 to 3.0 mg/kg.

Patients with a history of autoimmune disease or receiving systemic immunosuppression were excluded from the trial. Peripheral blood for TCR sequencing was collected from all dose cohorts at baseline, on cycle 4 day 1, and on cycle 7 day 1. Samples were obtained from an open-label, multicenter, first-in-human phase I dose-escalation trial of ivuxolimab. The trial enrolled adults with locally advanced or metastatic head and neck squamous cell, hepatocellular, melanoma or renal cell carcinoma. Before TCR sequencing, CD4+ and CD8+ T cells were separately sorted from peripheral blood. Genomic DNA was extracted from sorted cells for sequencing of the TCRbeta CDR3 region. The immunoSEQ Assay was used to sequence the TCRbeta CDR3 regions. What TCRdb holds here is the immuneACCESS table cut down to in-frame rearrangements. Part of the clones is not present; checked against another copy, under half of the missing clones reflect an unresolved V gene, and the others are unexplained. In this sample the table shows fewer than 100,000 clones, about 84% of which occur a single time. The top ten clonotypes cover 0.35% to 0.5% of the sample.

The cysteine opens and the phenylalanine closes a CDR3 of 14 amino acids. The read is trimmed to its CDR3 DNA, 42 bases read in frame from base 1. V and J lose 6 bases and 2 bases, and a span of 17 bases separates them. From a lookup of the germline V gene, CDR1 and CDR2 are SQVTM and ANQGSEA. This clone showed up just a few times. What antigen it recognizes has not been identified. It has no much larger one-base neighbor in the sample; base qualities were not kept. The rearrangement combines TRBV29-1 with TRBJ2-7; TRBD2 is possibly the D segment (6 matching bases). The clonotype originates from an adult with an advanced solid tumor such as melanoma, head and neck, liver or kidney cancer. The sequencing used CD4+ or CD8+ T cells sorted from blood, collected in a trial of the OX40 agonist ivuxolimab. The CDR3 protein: CSVAPGVGTYEQYF. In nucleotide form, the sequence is TGCAGCGTCGCGCCGGGGGTAGGGACCTACGAGCAGTACTTC.